These 20 T cell receptor beta chains were sequenced from one sample in a study of T cell responses to AZD1222 COVID-19 vaccine. Sequencing was performed with immunoSEQ multiplex PCR; in TCRdb, only in-frame clones are kept and a portion is missing. The repertoire has around 140,000 clones, nearly 90% of them found once; the top ten carry roughly 5.2%. The sample here was peripheral blood, taken 28 days after the second dose of the MenACWY control vaccine. The source is an adult who received the MenACWY meningococcal vaccine as a control.

This clone was counted once. The chain has TRBV27 and TRBJ1-6; no clear D. Trimming removed 2 bases from V and 13 bases from J, with 21 bases in between. CDR3 size: 16 residues. Looked up from germline, CDR1 is MNHEY and CDR2 is SMNVEV (reference sequence). The chain's CDR3 is CASSLNSYPRQSPLHF. In DNA form, the CDR3 reads TGTGCCAGCAGTTTAAATAGCTACCCCCGGCAATCGCCCCTCCACTTT.

The chain uses TRBV7-3 and TRBJ2-1; the D is unclear. V lost 2 bases and J lost 7, with 12 bases in between. Germline CDR1 SGHTA, CDR2 FQGTGA. This CDR3 contains 14 residues. The CDR3, as DNA: TGTGCCAGCAGCTTACAACCAGCCCCGAATGAGCAGTTCTTC. Translating it yields CASSLQPAPNEQFF.

This chain links TRBV6-5 with TRBJ2-3; 9 bases line up with TRBD1. Trimming cost V 8 bases and J 3 bases; bases outside gene matches: 9. Germline V lookup: CDR1 MNHEY, CDR2 SVGAGI. The CDR3 runs 15 residues. In DNA, the CDR3 is TGTGCCAGCGGGACAGGGCCCACATCAACAGATACGCAGTATTTT. This sequence encodes CASGTGPTSTDTQYF.

The rearrangement links TRBV18 to TRBJ1-1; the D is unclear. Germline CDR1 and CDR2: KGHSH and LQKENI. The CDR3 is made up of 14 amino acids. Trimming left V 2 bases short and J 4 bases short, with 11 bases between. This CDR3 is CASSPSGRATEAFF. CDR3 coding DNA: TGTGCCAGCTCACCATCGGGGAGGGCCACTGAAGCTTTCTTT.

The chain couples TRBV15 to TRBJ2-1; no firm D call. V was clipped by 1 base and J by 9 bases, with 10 bases between them. CDR3 length equals 13 residues. Germline V gene data show CDR1 as LNHNV and CDR2 as YYDKDF (reference sequence). CDR3 amino acids: CATSRVQFLEQFF. CDR3 bases: TGTGCCACCAGCAGAGTTCAGTTTCTTGAGCAGTTCTTC. Variable domain in full (rest from reference TRBV15 and TRBJ2-1): DAMVIQNPRYQVTQFGKPVTLSCSQTLNHNVMYWYQQKSSQAPKLLFHYYDKDFNNEADTPDNFQSRRPNTSFCFLDIRSPGLGDTAMYLCATSRVQFLEQFFGPGTRLTVL.

The chain links TRBV2 to TRBJ2-7; 9 bases map to TRBD2. The V gene's germline CDR1 is SNHLY and CDR2 FYNNEI. J was trimmed by 2 bases and V by 3 bases; bases with no gene match: 5. The CDR3 runs to 15 residues. CDR3 DNA: TGTGCCAGCAGTGACGGCGGGAGGGCCCCCTACGAGCAGTACTTC. Amino acid sequence: CASSDGGRAPYEQYF.

This clone was picked up one time. DNA for the CDR3: TGTGCCAGCAGCTATGACAGTGCAACTAATGAAAAACTGTTTTTT. Encoded protein: CASSYDSATNEKLFF. The chain employs TRBV5-6 and TRBJ1-4; D possibly corresponds to TRBD1 (5 bases). This CDR3 has 15 amino acids. Germline loops: CDR1 SGHDT, CDR2 YYEEEE. V shed 3 bases and J shed 0 bases, with 9 bases lying between them.

The rearrangement uses TRBV5-1 and TRBJ2-1; possible D gene TRBD2, 6 bases. V was trimmed by 2 bases and J by 2 bases, leaving 11 bases between them. CDR3 length: 15 amino acids. Germline V gives CDR1 SGHRS, CDR2 YFSETQ. CDR3 DNA: TGCGCCAGCAGCTTAGACGGAGGGGCCTACAATGAGCAGTTCTTC. Translation: CASSLDGGAYNEQFF.

The CDR3 region is CASSPTPTYGNTIYF. CDR3 nucleotides: TGCGCCAGCAGCCCTACCCCCACGTATGGAAACACCATATATTTT. This sequence joins TRBV5-1 and TRBJ1-3; D gene ambiguous. The germline gives CDR1 SGHRS, CDR2 YFSETQ. The CDR3 length is 15 residues. Trimming removed 4 bases from V and 3 bases from J, with 14 bases in between.

This clone has more than one count but fewer than ten. V usage is TRBV4-3 and J usage is TRBJ2-7; TRBD2 matches 13 bases. CDR1 and CDR2 (germline): LGHNA, YSLEER. The junction had 7 bases not matched to a gene; V was cut back by 1 base and J by 7 bases. CDR3 size: 16 residues. The CDR3 coding sequence is TGCGCCAGCAGCCAAGTCGTGGGACTAGCGGGGAGGGAGCAGTACTTC. It specifies CASSQVVGLAGREQYF.

This rearrangement joins TRBV10-3 to TRBJ2-7; D remains unclear. V lost 0 bases and J 7 bases, leaving 4 bases between the germline ends. This CDR3 is built from 11 residues. Germline V lookup: CDR1 ENHRY, CDR2 SYGVKD. CDR3 coding DNA: TGTGCCATCAGTGAGTCTATGGAGCAGTACTTC. This translates into CAISESMEQYF.

The chain uses TRBV7-2 and TRBJ1-6; D remains ambiguous. The length of the CDR3 is 13 residues. Germline values: CDR1 SGHTA, CDR2 FQGNSA. V was shortened by 3 bases and J by 7 bases, with 7 bases between the two germline ends. The DNA of the CDR3 is TGTGCCAGCAGCTTGCGCCGGAATTCACCCCTCCACTTT. This gives the protein CASSLRRNSPLHF.

This clone came up once. The chain is built from TRBV24-1 and TRBJ2-2; 9 bases align to TRBD2. The V gene end was trimmed by 4 bases and the J gene end by 6 bases; junction bases not matched to a gene: 14. In germline, CDR1 is KGHDR, CDR2 SFDVKD. The CDR3 is 18 amino acids. The CDR3 sequence is CATSDLIPGTSRPGELFF. The CDR3 DNA reads as TGTGCCACCAGTGACCTCATCCCCGGGACTAGCCGTCCCGGGGAGCTGTTTTTT.

Written as DNA, the CDR3 is TGTGCCAGCAGCCCTAGAGACAATGAGCAGTTCTTC. Translated, it gives CASSPRDNEQFF. The chain carries TRBV7-9 and TRBJ2-1, with no clear D. The germline V gene encodes CDR1 SEHNR and CDR2 FQNEAQ (reference sequence). This CDR3 spans 12 amino acids. The germline V and J ends were trimmed by 5 bases and 5 bases, with 7 bases remaining between them.

The chain joins TRBV2 to TRBJ2-2, with 7 bases lining up with TRBD1. CDR1 and CDR2 from the germline V gene are SNHLY and FYNNEI. Trimming cost V 3 bases and J 4 bases; bases outside gene matches: 5. The CDR3 length is 15 residues. The CDR3 region is CASSDMSGGTGELFF. In nucleotides, the CDR3 is TGTGCCAGCAGTGACATGTCAGGGGGCACCGGGGAGCTGTTTTTT.

This chain links TRBV7-9 with TRBJ2-7; D not resolved. Looked up from germline, CDR1 is SEHNR and CDR2 is FQNEAQ (reference sequence). The CDR3 totals 15 residues. Between the trimmed V and J ends, which lost 2 bases and 3 bases, there was a span of 14 bases. The CDR3 DNA follows: TGTGCCAGCAGCTTATCTACAGCGAAGGGCTACGAGCAGTACTTC. Protein sequence: CASSLSTAKGYEQYF.

The rearrangement joins TRBV7-9 to TRBJ2-2; tentative D call: TRBD2 (5 bases). V gave up 6 bases and J gave up 3 bases, with 17 bases separating them. The germline V gene encodes CDR1 SEHNR and CDR2 FQNEAQ (reference sequence). CDR3 size: 16 residues. The CDR3 DNA follows: TGTGCCAGCAGTTTCCCCGGAGGCGCGTACACCGGGGAGCTGTTTTTT. This encodes CASSFPGGAYTGELFF.

The chain uses TRBV19 and TRBJ1-2; 9 bases are shared with TRBD1. The CDR3 is 15 amino acids. Per germline, CDR1 LNHDA and CDR2 SQIVND (reference sequence). V trimming: 3 bases; J trimming: 4 bases; junction bases outside the gene matches: 6. CDR3 protein: CASSMWDREGYGYTF. DNA of the CDR3: TGTGCCAGTAGTATGTGGGACAGGGAGGGCTATGGCTACACCTTC.

The chain couples TRBV3-1 (or the pseudogene TRBV3-2) to TRBJ2-7; D possibly corresponds to TRBD2 (6 bases). Trimming took 4 bases from V and 4 from J, leaving 17 bases between them. The germline CDR1 and CDR2 sequences are LGHDT and YNNKEL (reference sequence). The CDR3 consists of 15 residues. The CDR3 nucleotides are TGTGCCAGCAGCCGAGCCCCGGGGGTGGAATACGAGCAGTACTTC. Residues: CASSRAPGVEYEQYF.

The CDR3 region has the DNA TGTGCCAGCAGCTCCCAGGCTAGCGGCAATCAGCCCCAGCATTTT. Translated: CASSSQASGNQPQHF. The chain recombines TRBV7-9 with TRBJ1-5; D is undetermined. In germline, CDR1 is SEHNR, CDR2 FQNEAQ (reference sequence). The CDR3 loop spans 15 amino acids. V dropped 4 bases and J dropped 2 bases, with 12 bases sitting between them.